What follows are 6 T cell receptor beta chains derived from one specimen sequenced in a study of shared clonotypes between healthy human individuals. Naive CD8 cells were CD45RO-negative, positively selected for CCR7, excluding terminally differentiated effector memory CD45RA+ cells. The repertoire was sequenced with immunoSEQ multiplex PCR; TCRdb's copy has only in-frame clones and lacks some. There are around 1,900,000 clones in the sample; around 93% occur only once, and approximately 1.7% lies in the top ten. The sample taken for sequencing was naive CD8+ T cells from PBMCs. The receptors come from a man younger than 30 in good health. Some clones in this sample may be carry-over from other donors' samples.

The chain uses TRBV28 and TRBJ2-5; tentative D call: TRBD2 (7 bases). V was trimmed by 3 bases and J by 5 bases, leaving 13 bases between them. The germline V gene encodes CDR1 MDHEN and CDR2 SYDVKM. The CDR3 is 14 amino acids. CDR3 DNA: TGTGCCAGCAGTTTCGCGGGGGCTACGGAGACCCAGTACTTC. Amino acids: CASSFAGATETQYF.

The chain links TRBV7-8 to TRBJ2-1, with TRBD2 matching over 14 bases. Trimming took 5 bases from V and 0 from J; bases not matched to a gene: 9. Germline CDR1 is SGHVS and CDR2 is FQNEAQ. This CDR3 has 19 amino acids. This chain's CDR3 is CASSPGLAGVSGSYNEQFF. The CDR3 nucleotides are TGTGCCAGCAGCCCGGGACTAGCGGGAGTGAGCGGCTCCTACAATGAGCAGTTCTTC.

The chain is built from TRBV7-8 and TRBJ1-5; D is unresolved. Trimming removed 1 base at V and 1 base at J, with 8 bases between. There are 15 residues in the CDR3. Germline V lookup: CDR1 SGHVS, CDR2 FQNEAQ. CDR3 region: CASSLEYPSNQPQHF. The CDR3 DNA sequence: TGTGCCAGCAGCTTAGAGTATCCAAGCAATCAGCCCCAGCATTTT.

The gene calls are TRBV19 and TRBJ2-5; 9 bases line up with TRBD2. V lost 6 bases, J lost 5 bases, and 10 bases stayed unmatched. Per the germline V gene, CDR1 is LNHDA and CDR2 is SQIVND (reference sequence). The CDR3 totals 15 residues. CDR3 in amino acids: CASSWGSGGLETQYF. CDR3 coding DNA: TGTGCCAGTAGCTGGGGTAGCGGGGGCCTGGAGACCCAGTACTTC.

The J gene is TRBJ2-1, the V gene TRBV9, with D perhaps being TRBD1 or TRBD2 (5 bases each). Trimming shortened V by 4 bases and J by 9 bases, and 17 bases separated the two germline ends. Germline CDR1 SGDLS, CDR2 YYNGEE. This CDR3 comprises 14 residues. CDR3 nucleotides: TGTGCCAGCAGCCCCCGGGACCCGCTTACTGAGCAGTTCTTC. As protein: CASSPRDPLTEQFF.

Points on this clone: Different DNA sequences within this sample yield the same CDR3. This chain links TRBV5-1 with TRBJ1-1; D gene ambiguous. V was pared by 4 bases and J by 4 bases, with 11 bases between. The CDR3 contains 13 residues. Germline V gene lookup returns CDR1 SGHRS and CDR2 YFSETQ. The CDR3 nucleotides are TGCGCCAGCAGCCCCCGGCCGGGCACTGAAGCTTTCTTT. The encoded protein is CASSPRPGTEAFF.